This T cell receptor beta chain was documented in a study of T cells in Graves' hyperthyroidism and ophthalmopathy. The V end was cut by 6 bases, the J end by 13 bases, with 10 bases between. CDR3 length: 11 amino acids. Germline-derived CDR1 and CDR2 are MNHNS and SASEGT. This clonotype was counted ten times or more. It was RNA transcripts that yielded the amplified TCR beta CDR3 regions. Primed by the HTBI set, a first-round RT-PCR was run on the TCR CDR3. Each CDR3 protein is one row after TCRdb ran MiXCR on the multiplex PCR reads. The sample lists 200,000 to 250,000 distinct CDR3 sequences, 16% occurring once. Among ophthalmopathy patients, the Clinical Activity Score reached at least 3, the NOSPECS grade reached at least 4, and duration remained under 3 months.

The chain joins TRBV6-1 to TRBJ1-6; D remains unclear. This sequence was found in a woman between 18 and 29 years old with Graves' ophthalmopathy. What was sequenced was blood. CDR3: CASRERGPLHF. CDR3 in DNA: TGTGCCAGCAGAGAAAGAGGTCCCCTCCACTTT.